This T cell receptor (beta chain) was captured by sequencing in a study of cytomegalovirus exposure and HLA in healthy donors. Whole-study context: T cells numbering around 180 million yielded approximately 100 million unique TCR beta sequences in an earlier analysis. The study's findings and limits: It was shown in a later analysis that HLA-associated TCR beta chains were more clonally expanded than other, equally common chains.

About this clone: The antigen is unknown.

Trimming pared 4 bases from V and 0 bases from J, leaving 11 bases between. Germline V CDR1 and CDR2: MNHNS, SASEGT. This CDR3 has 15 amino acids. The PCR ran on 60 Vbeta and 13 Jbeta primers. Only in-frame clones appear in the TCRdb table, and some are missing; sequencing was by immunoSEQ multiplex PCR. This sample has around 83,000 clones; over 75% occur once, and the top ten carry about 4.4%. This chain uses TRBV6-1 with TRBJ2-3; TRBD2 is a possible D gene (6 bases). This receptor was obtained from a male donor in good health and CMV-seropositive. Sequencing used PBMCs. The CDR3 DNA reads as TGTGCCAGCAGTGGTTCTAGCGACAGCACAGATACGCAGTATTTT. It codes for CASSGSSDSTDTQYF.